The text below deals with one T cell receptor (beta chain). This clone has only a few counts. Its antigen remains undetermined. It has no much larger one-base neighbor in the sample; base qualities were not kept. Spanning cysteine to phenylalanine, the CDR3 consists of 15 amino acids. Only CDR3 DNA remains: 45 bases, in frame from the first base. CDR1 and CDR2 are read off the germline V gene (reference sequence) as SEHNR and FQNEAQ. For this chain, trimming is 4 bases at the V end and 2 bases at the J end, and the number of junction bases without a gene match is 4. TCRbeta CDR3 regions were amplified from genomic DNA using the immunoSEQ Assay, a bias-controlled multiplex PCR. As for the authors' bioinformatics: Nucleated cell counts per sample were estimated from amplification of reference gene primers within the assay. To quantify the absolute abundance of each unique TCRbeta CDR3 rearrangement, sequence reads were collapsed and filtered. For each sample, productive Simpson clonality was calculated by taking the square root of Simpson's diversity index across productive rearrangements. TCRdb re-hosts the immuneACCESS table, in-frame sequences only. Its copies lack some clones; in the studies checked, an unresolved V gene accounts for under half of them, and the cause for the rest is not known. V and J calls and clone size are given by that table; D and trimming were obtained from the DNA. This sample has tens of thousands of clones in its table, and approximately 84% of those were observed once. 3.2% of the sample comes from the top ten.

Whole blood was collected in K2EDTA tubes by collaborating institutions according to the institutions' own protocols. For TCRbeta analysis, collaborator samples were shipped as frozen whole blood, as isolated PBMCs, or as DNA extracted from either sample type. The data were obtained in a study of blood T cell repertoires in COVID-19 (TCRdb year 2020). Concerning the study at large: Samples covering the acute and convalescent phases of COVID-19 were provided by collaborators in the United States, Italy and Spain. The material from the prospective study consisted of cDNA or gDNA derived from T cells, B-cell-depleted T cells, or PBMCs. Deeply sampled blood TCRbeta repertoires from subjects exposed to, actively infected with, or recovered from COVID-19 were included in the dataset. A freely available public database, intended as a resource for researchers studying the immune response to SARS-CoV-2, is where the repertoires were released. The samples were drawn from two sources: the first 160 participants of the ongoing ImmuneRACE study, and 950 to 1,500 subjects contributed by 6 global collaborators. Nearly every sample came with metadata listing a de-identified subject ID, COVID-19 status, age in years and sex. Where available, HLA class I and class II types were taken from metadata supplied by the sample provider and were not determined by assay-based typing. General findings and caveats noted by the study authors: The quantity of clinical and demographic metadata differed by source and by participant and was supplied without curation.

The chain couples TRBV7-9 to TRBJ2-7; 11 central nucleotides agree with TRBD1. Material: peripheral blood. The sequence was collected from a man in his forties or fifties with acute or convalescent COVID-19. The CDR3 here reads CASSSPGQGAYEQYF. The DNA reads TGTGCCAGCAGCTCCCCGGGACAGGGGGCCTACGAGCAGTACTTC.